These T cell receptor beta chains were read from a single sample in a study of T cell changes during pregnancy in multiple sclerosis. TCRdb keeps only in-frame clones here, not all; method: immunoSEQ multiplex PCR. The repertoire holds more than 80,000 clones, with about nine tenths as singletons. The sequenced sample was peripheral blood, obtained after pregnancy. These receptors came from a female donor with multiple sclerosis, enrolled in a pregnancy study. Both conserved end residues are part of each CDR3. The D gene is left open where the match is weak. Clone size is given for some rows only: seen once, a few or many times, or a class if the clone is expanded.

J: TRBJ1-2
size: -
V: TRBV6-5
D: -
CDR3: CAIGREPREVYGYTF
DNA: TGTGCCATAGGACGGGAACCACGGGAGGTCTATGGCTACACCTTC

J: TRBJ2-5
size: -
V: TRBV27
D: -
CDR3: CASGASGNQETQYF
DNA: TGTGCCAGCGGCGCAAGCGGTAACCAAGAGACCCAGTACTTC

J: TRBJ1-5
size: once
V: TRBV2
D: -
CDR3: CASSWGRNDNQPQHF
DNA: TGTGCCAGCAGTTGGGGGAGGAACGACAATCAGCCCCAGCATTTT

J: TRBJ2-5
size: once
V: TRBV6-5
D: TRBD2
CDR3: CASCSAGVVPCETQYF
DNA: TGTGCCAGCTGTTCTGCGGGAGTGGTTCCTTGTGAGACCCAGTACTTC

J: TRBJ1-6
size: -
V: TRBV10-3
D: TRBD1
CDR3: CAISESRRSGGAESPLHF
DNA: TGTGCCATCAGTGAGTCGAGACGTTCAGGGGGCGCTGAATCACCCCTCCACTTT

J: TRBJ1-1
size: -
V: TRBV30
D: -
CDR3: CAWSGSGDTEAFF
DNA: TGTGCCTGGAGTGGATCGGGGGACACTGAAGCTTTCTTT

J: TRBJ2-2
size: -
V: TRBV2
D: -
CDR3: CASSEALQGPGELFF
DNA: TGTGCCAGCAGTGAAGCGCTTCAGGGGCCCGGGGAGCTGTTTTTT

J: TRBJ1-2
size: once
V: TRBV28
D: -
CDR3: CASSLSGYELYGYTF
DNA: TGTGCCAGCAGTTTATCAGGGTACGAACTTTATGGCTACACCTTC

J: TRBJ2-3
size: -
V: TRBV30
D: -
CDR3: CAWSALGTTGTQYF
DNA: TGTGCCTGGAGCGCTCTAGGTACAACGGGTACGCAGTATTTT

J: TRBJ2-7
size: -
V: TRBV18
D: -
CDR3: CASSPEGVPYEQYF
DNA: TGTGCCAGCTCACCGGAAGGGGTCCCCTACGAGCAGTACTTC

J: TRBJ2-1
size: -
V: TRBV7-3
D: -
CDR3: CASSSDTTTYNEQFF
DNA: TGTGCCAGCAGCTCGGACACAACGACCTACAATGAGCAGTTCTTC

J: TRBJ1-1
size: -
V: TRBV28
D: -
CDR3: CASSLSGPLVTEAFF
DNA: TGTGCCAGCAGTTTATCAGGGCCGCTAGTCACTGAAGCTTTCTTT

J: TRBJ2-7
size: -
V: TRBV30
D: -
CDR3: CAWSSGGASYEQYF
DNA: TGTGCCTGGAGCTCGGGGGGCGCCTCCTACGAGCAGTACTTC

J: TRBJ1-5
size: -
V: TRBV30
D: -
CDR3: CACSIRDIPYQPQHF
DNA: TGTGCCTGTAGTATCCGGGACATACCGTACCAGCCCCAGCATTTT

J: TRBJ1-2
size: -
V: TRBV7-4
D: TRBD1
CDR3: CASSLRGQGGDGYTF
DNA: TGTGCCAGCAGCTTAAGGGGACAGGGAGGGGATGGCTACACCTTC

J: TRBJ2-7
size: -
V: TRBV27
D: TRBD1
CDR3: CASSLLGGKRYEQYF
DNA: TGTGCCAGCAGTTTATTAGGGGGCAAAAGGTACGAGCAGTACTTC

J: TRBJ2-6
size: -
V: TRBV5-8
D: -
CDR3: CASSFATGTSGANVLTF
DNA: TGTGCCAGCAGCTTTGCAACAGGGACGTCTGGGGCCAACGTCCTGACTTTC

J: TRBJ2-7
size: -
V: TRBV9
D: -
CDR3: CASSVEPFGEQYF
DNA: TGTGCCAGCAGCGTAGAGCCCTTCGGCGAGCAGTACTTC

J: TRBJ2-3
size: -
V: TRBV14
D: TRBD2
CDR3: CASSQEIGGIAYF
DNA: TGTGCCAGCAGCCAAGAGATCGGGGGGATTGCGTATTTT

J: TRBJ1-2
size: -
V: TRBV30
D: -
CDR3: CAWSGGTARGNYGYTF
DNA: TGTGCCTGGAGTGGAGGGACTGCCAGAGGGAACTATGGCTACACCTTC

J: TRBJ1-2
size: -
V: TRBV5-1
D: -
CDR3: CASSLAGEGYTF
DNA: TGCGCCAGCAGCTTGGCAGGGGAAGGCTACACCTTC

J: TRBJ1-4
size: -
V: TRBV15
D: -
CDR3: CATSRHPGSTNEKLFF
DNA: TGTGCCACCAGCAGACATCCAGGGTCAACTAATGAAAAACTGTTTTTT

J: TRBJ2-7
size: -
V: TRBV6-5
D: -
CDR3: CASSLEPLGVEQYF
DNA: TGTGCCAGCAGCTTAGAACCCCTCGGGGTGGAGCAGTACTTC

J: TRBJ2-5
size: -
V: TRBV5-6
D: TRBD2
CDR3: CASSLRAGVPGETQYF
DNA: TGTGCCAGCAGCTTAAGAGCGGGGGTTCCAGGAGAGACCCAGTACTTC

J: TRBJ1-2
size: -
V: TRBV5-1
D: -
CDR3: CASSGGNYGYTF
DNA: TGCGCCAGCAGTGGCGGGAACTATGGCTACACCTTC

J: TRBJ1-5
size: once
V: TRBV28
D: -
CDR3: CASSSREFNQPQHF
DNA: TGTGCCAGCAGTTCGAGAGAGTTCAATCAGCCCCAGCATTTT

J: TRBJ1-5
size: -
V: TRBV7-8
D: TRBD1
CDR3: CASSSTGGQRNQPQHF
DNA: TGTGCCAGCAGCTCCACAGGGGGCCAAAGGAATCAGCCCCAGCATTTT

J: TRBJ2-3
size: once
V: TRBV7-3
D: -
CDR3: CASSLIGGTSTDTQYF
DNA: TGTGCCAGCAGCTTGATCGGGGGTACTAGCACAGATACGCAGTATTTT

J: TRBJ2-5
size: -
V: TRBV27
D: TRBD1
CDR3: CASSLFRDSQETQYF
DNA: TGTGCCAGCAGTTTATTTCGGGACAGTCAAGAGACCCAGTACTTC

J: TRBJ2-1
size: -
V: TRBV5-1
D: TRBD2
CDR3: CASSLTAGVGNEQFF
DNA: TGCGCCAGCAGCTTGACGGCGGGAGTAGGAAATGAGCAGTTCTTC

J: TRBJ2-3
size: -
V: TRBV10-3
D: -
CDR3: CAIRVADTQYF
DNA: TGTGCCATCAGGGTAGCAGATACGCAGTATTTT

J: TRBJ2-7
size: -
V: TRBV7-8
D: -
CDR3: CASSIGLIYYEQYF
DNA: TGTGCCAGCAGCATAGGACTGATTTACTACGAGCAGTACTTC

J: TRBJ2-5
size: -
V: TRBV5-8
D: TRBD2
CDR3: CASSLSGSGSKTQYF
DNA: TGTGCCAGCAGCTTGAGCGGGAGCGGCTCAAAGACCCAGTACTTC

J: TRBJ1-3
size: once
V: TRBV30
D: -
CDR3: CAWSVRTRRGRLYF
DNA: TGTGCCTGGAGTGTACGAACCAGGAGGGGAAGGTTATATTTT